This TCR beta chain was documented in a study of chemoradiotherapy in HPV16-positive cancers. Looking at the study overall: Candidate HPV-specific T-cell clones and common TCR motifs came from functional assays in a couple of HPV16-positive patients.

Repeated repertoire sampling spanned the course of chemoradiotherapy. A word on this clone: The antigen is unknown.

Only in-frame clones appear in the TCRdb table, and some are missing; sequencing was by immunoSEQ multiplex PCR. The repertoire includes some 16,000 clones, roughly 79% of them detected once, and 9.5% to 12% sits in the top ten. Study outcomes and limitations: The functional HPV-specific definition rests on just a couple of HPV16-positive patients. Non-HPV-specific T cells did not expand in tumors during treatment, whereas candidate HPV-specific clones and E7-related motifs did.

The TCR sequence derives from a human donor with HPV-associated anogenital cancer. This specimen was collected from a patient who underwent chemoradiotherapy.

CDR3 DNA: TGTGCCAGCAGCCCAGGGGGATCCGGGACAGGTTTTTCCTACGAGCAGTACTTC. Protein: CASSPGGSGTGFSYEQYF. The chain links TRBV7-9 to TRBJ2-7; 8 bases line up with TRBD1. Germline values: CDR1 SEHNR, CDR2 FQNEAQ (reference sequence). The V gene end was trimmed by 5 bases and the J gene end by 1 base; junction bases not matched to a gene: 16. The CDR3 extends over 18 amino acids.